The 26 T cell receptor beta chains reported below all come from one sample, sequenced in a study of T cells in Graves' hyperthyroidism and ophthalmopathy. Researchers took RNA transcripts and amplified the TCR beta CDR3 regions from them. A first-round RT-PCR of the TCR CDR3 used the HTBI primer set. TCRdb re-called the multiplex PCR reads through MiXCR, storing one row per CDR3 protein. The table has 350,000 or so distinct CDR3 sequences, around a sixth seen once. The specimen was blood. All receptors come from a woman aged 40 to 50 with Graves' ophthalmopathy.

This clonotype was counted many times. This chain's CDR3 is CASSHNLNTEAFF. Written as DNA, the CDR3 is TGTGCCAGCAGCCATAATTTGAACACTGAAGCTTTCTTT. The chain joins TRBV28 to TRBJ1-1; D gene uncertain. The CDR3 has 13 residues. Germline V gives CDR1 MDHEN, CDR2 SYDVKM. Trimming took 6 bases from V and 0 from J, leaving 8 bases between them.

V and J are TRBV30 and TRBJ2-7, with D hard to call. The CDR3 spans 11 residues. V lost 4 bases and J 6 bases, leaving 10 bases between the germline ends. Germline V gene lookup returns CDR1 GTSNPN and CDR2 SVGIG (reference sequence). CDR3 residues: CAWIHLGEQYF. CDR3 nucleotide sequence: TGTGCCTGGATCCACCTAGGCGAGCAGTACTTC.

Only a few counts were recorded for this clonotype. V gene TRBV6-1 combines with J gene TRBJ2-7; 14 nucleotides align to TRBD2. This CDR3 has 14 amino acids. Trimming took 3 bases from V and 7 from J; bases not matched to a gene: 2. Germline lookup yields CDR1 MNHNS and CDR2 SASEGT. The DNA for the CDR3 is TGTGCCAGCAGTGAGGGACTAGCGGGAGTTGAGCAGTACTTC. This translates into CASSEGLAGVEQYF.

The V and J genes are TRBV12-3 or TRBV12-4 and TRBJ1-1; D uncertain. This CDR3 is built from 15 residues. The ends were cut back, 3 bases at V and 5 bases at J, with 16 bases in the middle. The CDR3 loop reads CASSFFVNRKTEAFF. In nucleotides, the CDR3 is TGTGCCAGCAGTTTTTTTGTTAATCGGAAAACTGAAGCTTTCTTT.

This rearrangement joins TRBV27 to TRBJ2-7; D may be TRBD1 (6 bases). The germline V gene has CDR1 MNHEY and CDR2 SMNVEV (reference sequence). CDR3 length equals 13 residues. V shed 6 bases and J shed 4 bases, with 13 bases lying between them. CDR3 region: CASSFTGQYEQYF. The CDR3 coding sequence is TGTGCCAGCAGCTTCACTGGACAGTACGAGCAGTACTTC.

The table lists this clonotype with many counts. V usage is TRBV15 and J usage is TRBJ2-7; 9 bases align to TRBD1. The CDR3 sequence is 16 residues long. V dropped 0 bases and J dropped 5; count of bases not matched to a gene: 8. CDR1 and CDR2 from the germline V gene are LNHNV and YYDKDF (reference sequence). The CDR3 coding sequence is TGTGCCACCAGCAGAGATGGGGACAGGGTGTTCCACGAGCAGTACTTC. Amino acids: CATSRDGDRVFHEQYF.

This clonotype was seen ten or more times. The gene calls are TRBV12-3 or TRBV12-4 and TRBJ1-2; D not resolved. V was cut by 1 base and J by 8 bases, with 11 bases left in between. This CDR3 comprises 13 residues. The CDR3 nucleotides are TGTGCCAGCAGTTTAGAGGTCCCGCGGGGCTACACCTTC. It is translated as CASSLEVPRGYTF.

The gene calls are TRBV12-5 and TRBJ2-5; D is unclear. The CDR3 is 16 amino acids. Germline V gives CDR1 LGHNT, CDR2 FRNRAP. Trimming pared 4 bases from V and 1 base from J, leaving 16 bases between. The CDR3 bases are TGTGCTAGTGGTTACGCGCTAGATCTCGGCCAAGAGACCCAGTACTTC. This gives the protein CASGYALDLGQETQYF.

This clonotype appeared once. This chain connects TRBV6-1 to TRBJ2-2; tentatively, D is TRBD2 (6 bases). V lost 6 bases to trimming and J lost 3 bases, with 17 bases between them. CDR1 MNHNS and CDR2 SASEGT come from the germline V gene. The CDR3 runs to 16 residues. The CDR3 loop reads CASSSPQGGYTGELFF. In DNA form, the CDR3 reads TGTGCCAGCAGCTCCCCCCAGGGAGGTTACACCGGGGAGCTGTTTTTT.

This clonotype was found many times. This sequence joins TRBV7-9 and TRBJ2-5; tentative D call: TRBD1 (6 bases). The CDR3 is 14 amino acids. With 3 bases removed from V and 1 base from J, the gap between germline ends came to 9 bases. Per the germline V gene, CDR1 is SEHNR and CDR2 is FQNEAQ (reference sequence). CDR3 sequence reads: CASSFRDTQETQYF. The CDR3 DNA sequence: TGTGCCAGCAGCTTCCGGGACACCCAAGAGACCCAGTACTTC.

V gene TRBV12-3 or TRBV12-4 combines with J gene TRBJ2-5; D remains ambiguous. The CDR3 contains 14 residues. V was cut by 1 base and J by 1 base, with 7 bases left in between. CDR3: CASSLGLGQETQYF. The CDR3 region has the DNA TGTGCCAGCAGTTTAGGGCTAGGCCAAGAGACCCAGTACTTC.

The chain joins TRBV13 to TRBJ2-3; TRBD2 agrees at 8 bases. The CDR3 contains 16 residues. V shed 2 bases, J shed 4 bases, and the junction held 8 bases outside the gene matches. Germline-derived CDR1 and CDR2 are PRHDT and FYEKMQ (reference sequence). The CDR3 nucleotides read TGTGCCAGCAGCTTATTGGGCGGGAGGCGGGCAGATACGCAGTATTTT. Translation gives CASSLLGGRRADTQYF.

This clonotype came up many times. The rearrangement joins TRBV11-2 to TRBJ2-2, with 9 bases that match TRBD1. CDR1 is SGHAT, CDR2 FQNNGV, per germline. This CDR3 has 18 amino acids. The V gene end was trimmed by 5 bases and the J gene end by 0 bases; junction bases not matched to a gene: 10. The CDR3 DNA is TGTGCCAGCAGCAGCATGCCCGGGACAGGGTCGAACACCGGGGAGCTGTTTTTT. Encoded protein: CASSSMPGTGSNTGELFF.

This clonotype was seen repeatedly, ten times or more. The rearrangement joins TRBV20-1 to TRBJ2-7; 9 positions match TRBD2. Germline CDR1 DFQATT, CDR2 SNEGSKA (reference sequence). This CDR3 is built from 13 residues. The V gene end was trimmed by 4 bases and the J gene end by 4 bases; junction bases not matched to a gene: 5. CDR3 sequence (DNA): TGCAGTGCTATAGCGGGAGTTGTTTACGAGCAGTACTTC. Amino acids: CSAIAGVVYEQYF.

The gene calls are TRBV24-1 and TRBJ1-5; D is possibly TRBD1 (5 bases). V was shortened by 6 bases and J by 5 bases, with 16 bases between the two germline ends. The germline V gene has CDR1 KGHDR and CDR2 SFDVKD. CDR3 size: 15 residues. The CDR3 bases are TGTGCCACCAGTCCTGCGGGGAGGGGTGATCAGCCCCAGCATTTT. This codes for CATSPAGRGDQPQHF.

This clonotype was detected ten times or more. CDR3 nucleotide sequence: TGCGCCAGCAGCTCGCACCGCTTTAGCGGGAGGGCGTACACCGGGGAGCTGTTTTTT. The encoded protein is CASSSHRFSGRAYTGELFF. The chain uses TRBV5-1 and TRBJ2-2; the match to TRBD2 covers 11 bases. CDR1 and CDR2 from the germline V gene are SGHRS and YFSETQ. CDR3 length: 19 amino acids. J gave up 3 bases and V 3 bases, and 13 bases lay outside the gene matches. Full variable domain (remainder filled in from reference TRBV5-1 and TRBJ2-2): KAGVTQTPRYLIKTRGQQVTLSCSPISGHRSVSWYQQTPGQGLQFLFEYFSETQRNKGNFPGRFSGRQFSNSRSEMNVSTLELGDSALYLCASSSHRFSGRAYTGELFFGEGSRLTVL.

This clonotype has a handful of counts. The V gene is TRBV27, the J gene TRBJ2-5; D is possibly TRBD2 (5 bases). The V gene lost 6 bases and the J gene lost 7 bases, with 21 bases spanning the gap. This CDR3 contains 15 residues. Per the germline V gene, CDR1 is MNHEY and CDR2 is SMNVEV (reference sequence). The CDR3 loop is CASSRTGPLLGTQYF. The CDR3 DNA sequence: TGTGCCAGCAGCAGGACTGGCCCCCTACTAGGGACCCAGTACTTC.

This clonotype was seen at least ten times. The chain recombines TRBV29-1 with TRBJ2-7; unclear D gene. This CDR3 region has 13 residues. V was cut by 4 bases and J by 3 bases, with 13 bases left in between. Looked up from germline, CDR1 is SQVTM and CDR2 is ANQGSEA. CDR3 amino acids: CSVVLRTDYEQYF. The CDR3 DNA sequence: TGCAGCGTTGTACTACGGACGGACTACGAGCAGTACTTC.

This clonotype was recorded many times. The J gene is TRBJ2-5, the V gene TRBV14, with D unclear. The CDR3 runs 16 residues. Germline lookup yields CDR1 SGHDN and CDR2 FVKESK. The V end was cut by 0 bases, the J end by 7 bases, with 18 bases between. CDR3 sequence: CASSQEWAGPSGTQYF. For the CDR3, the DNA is TGTGCCAGCAGCCAAGAGTGGGCAGGCCCGAGTGGGACCCAGTACTTC.

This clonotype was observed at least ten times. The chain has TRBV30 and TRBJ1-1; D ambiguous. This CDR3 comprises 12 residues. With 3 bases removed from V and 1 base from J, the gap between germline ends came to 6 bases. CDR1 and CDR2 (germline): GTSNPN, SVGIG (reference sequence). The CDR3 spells CAWSEGNTEAFF. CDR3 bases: TGTGCCTGGAGCGAGGGGAACACTGAAGCTTTCTTT.

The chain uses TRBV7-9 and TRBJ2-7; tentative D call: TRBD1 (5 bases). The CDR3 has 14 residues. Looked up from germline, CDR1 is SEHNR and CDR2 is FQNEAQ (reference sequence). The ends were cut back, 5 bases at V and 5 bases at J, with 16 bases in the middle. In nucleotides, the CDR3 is TGTGCCAGCAGCCGCCGACAGTCGACGGACGAGCAGTACTTC. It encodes CASSRRQSTDEQYF.

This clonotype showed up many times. This CDR3 is CASSPPNRHPIETEAFF. The CDR3 DNA is TGTGCCAGCTCACCACCGAACAGGCATCCAATAGAAACTGAAGCTTTCTTT. The gene calls are TRBV18 and TRBJ1-1, with D possibly being TRBD1 (5 bases). The CDR3 contains 17 residues. Trimming left V 0 bases short and J 5 bases short, with 19 bases between. Germline V gene lookup returns CDR1 KGHSH and CDR2 LQKENI. The entire variable domain, with the rest obtained from reference TRBV18 and TRBJ1-1, is as follows: NAGVMQNPRHLVRRRGQEARLRCSPMKGHSHVYWYRQLPEEGLKFMVYLQKENIIDESGMPKERFSAEFPKEGPSILRIQQVVRGDSAAYFCASSPPNRHPIETEAFFGQGTRLTVV.

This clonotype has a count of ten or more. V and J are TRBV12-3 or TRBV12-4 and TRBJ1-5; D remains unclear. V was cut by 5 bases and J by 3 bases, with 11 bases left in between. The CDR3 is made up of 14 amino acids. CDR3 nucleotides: TGTGCCAGCAGTCCGGGCCCCACCAATCAGCCCCAGCATTTT. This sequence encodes CASSPGPTNQPQHF.

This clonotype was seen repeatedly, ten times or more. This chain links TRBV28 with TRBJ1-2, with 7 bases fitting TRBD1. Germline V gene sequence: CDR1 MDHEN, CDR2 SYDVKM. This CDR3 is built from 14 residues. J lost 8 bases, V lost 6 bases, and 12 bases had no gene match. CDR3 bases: TGTGCCAGCAGGACGACAGGGACCGTTAGGGGCTACACCTTC. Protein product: CASRTTGTVRGYTF.

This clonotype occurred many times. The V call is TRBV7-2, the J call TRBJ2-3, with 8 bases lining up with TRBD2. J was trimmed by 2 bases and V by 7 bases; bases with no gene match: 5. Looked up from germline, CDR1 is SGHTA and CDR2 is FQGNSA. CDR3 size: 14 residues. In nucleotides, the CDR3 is TGTGCCAGCACTGGGGGACTAGACACAGATACGCAGTATTTT. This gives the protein CASTGGLDTDTQYF.

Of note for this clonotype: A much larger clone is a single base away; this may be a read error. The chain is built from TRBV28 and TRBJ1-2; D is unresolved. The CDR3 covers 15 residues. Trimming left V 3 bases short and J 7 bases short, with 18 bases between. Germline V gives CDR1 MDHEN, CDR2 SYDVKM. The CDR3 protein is CASSFRVSGSSGYTF. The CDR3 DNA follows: TGTGCCAGCAGTTTCCGCGTGTCAGGAAGCTCTGGCTACACCTTC.